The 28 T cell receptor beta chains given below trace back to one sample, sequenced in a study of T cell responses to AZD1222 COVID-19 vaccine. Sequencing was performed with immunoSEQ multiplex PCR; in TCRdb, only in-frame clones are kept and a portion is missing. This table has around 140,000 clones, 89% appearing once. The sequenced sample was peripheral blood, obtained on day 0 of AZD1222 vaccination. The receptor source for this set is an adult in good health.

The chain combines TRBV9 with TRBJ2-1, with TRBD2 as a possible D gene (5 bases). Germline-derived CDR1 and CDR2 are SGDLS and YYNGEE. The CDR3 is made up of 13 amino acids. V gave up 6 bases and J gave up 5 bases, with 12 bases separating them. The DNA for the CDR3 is TGTGCCAGCAACGGGGATGCAAACAATGAGCAGTTCTTC. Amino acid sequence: CASNGDANNEQFF.

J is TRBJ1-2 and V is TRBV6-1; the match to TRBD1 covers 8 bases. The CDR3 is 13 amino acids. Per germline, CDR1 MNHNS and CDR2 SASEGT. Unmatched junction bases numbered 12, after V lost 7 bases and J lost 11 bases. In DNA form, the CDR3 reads TGTGCCAGCAACCCACCGGGACAGGACCCTTACACCTTC. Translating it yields CASNPPGQDPYTF.

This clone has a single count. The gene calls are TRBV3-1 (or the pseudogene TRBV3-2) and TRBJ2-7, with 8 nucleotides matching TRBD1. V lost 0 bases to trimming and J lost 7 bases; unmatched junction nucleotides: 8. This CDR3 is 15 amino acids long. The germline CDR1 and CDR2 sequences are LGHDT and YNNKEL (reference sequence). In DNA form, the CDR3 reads TGTGCCAGCAGCCAAGATTCGAACAGGGGGTCAGAGCAGTACTTC. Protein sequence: CASSQDSNRGSEQYF.

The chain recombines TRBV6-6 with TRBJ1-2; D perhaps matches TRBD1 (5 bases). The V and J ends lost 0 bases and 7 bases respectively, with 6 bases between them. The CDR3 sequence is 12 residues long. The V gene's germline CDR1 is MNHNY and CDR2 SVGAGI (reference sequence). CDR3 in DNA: TGTGCCAGCAGTTACTCGGGGGTTGGCTACACCTTC. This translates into CASSYSGVGYTF.

The CDR3 reads CASSTANNEKLFF. In nucleotides, the CDR3 is TGTGCCAGCAGTACCGCCAATAATGAAAAACTGTTTTTT. The chain joins TRBV6-5 to TRBJ1-4; D unclear. Germline V gene data show CDR1 as MNHEY and CDR2 as SVGAGI. The CDR3 is 13 amino acids. Trimming shortened V by 5 bases and J by 4 bases, and 8 bases separated the two germline ends.

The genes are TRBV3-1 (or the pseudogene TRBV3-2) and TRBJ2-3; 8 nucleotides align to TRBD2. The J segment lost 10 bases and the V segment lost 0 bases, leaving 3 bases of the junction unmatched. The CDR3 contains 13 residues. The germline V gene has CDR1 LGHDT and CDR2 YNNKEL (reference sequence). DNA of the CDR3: TGTGCCAGCAGCCAAGAGAAAGCGGGGGCGCAGTATTTT. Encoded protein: CASSQEKAGAQYF.

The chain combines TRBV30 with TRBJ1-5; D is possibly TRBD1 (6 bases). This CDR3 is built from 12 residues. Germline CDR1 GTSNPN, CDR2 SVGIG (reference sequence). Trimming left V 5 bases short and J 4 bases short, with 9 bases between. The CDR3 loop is CAWDTGNQPQHF. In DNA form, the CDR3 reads TGTGCCTGGGACACAGGGAATCAGCCCCAGCATTTT.

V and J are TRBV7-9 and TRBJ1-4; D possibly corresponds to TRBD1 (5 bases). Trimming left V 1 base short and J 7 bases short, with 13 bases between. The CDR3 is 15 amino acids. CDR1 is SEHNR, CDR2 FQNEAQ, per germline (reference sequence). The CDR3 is CASSLVAGLGEKLFF. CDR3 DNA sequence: TGTGCCAGCAGCTTAGTGGCAGGGTTGGGTGAAAAACTGTTTTTT.

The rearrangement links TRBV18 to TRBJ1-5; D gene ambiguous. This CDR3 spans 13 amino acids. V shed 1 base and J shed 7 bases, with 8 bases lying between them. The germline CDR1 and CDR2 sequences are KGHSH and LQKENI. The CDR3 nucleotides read TGTGCCAGCTCACCACAGCGAGGGCAGCCCCAGCATTTT. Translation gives CASSPQRGQPQHF. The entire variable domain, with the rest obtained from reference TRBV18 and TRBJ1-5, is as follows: NAGVMQNPRHLVRRRGQEARLRCSPMKGHSHVYWYRQLPEEGLKFMVYLQKENIIDESGMPKERFSAEFPKEGPSILRIQQVVRGDSAAYFCASSPQRGQPQHFGDGTRLSIL.

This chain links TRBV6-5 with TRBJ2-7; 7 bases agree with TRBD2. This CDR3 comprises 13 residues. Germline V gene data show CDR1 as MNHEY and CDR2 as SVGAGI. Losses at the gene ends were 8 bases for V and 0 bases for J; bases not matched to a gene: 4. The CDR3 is CASRLASSYEQYF. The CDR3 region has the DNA TGTGCCAGCCGACTAGCCAGCTCCTACGAGCAGTACTTC.

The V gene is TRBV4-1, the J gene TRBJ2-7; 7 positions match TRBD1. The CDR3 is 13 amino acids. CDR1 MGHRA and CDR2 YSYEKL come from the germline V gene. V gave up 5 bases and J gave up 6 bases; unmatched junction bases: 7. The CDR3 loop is CASSWDRLGEQYF. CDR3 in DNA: TGCGCCAGCAGCTGGGACAGACTGGGCGAGCAGTACTTC.

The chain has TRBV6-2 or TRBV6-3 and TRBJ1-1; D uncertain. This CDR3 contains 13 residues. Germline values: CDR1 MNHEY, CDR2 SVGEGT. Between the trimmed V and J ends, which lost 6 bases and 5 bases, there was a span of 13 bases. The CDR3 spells CASSPTLRTEAFF. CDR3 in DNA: TGTGCCAGCAGCCCCACACTGCGGACTGAAGCTTTCTTT.

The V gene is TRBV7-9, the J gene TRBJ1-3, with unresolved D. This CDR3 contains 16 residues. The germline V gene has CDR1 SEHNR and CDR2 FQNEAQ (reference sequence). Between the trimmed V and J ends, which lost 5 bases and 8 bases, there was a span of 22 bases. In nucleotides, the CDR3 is TGTGCCAGCAGCCCCACCTCTGGAGGAATAGTGGACACCATATATTTT. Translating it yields CASSPTSGGIVDTIYF.

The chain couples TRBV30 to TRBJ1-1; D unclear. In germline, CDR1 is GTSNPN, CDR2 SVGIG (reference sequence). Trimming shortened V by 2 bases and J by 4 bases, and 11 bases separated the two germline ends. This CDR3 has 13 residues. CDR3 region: CAWSPGLGTEAFF. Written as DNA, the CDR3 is TGTGCCTGGAGTCCTGGTTTGGGCACTGAAGCTTTCTTT. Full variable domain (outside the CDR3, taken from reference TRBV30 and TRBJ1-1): SQTIHQWPATLVQPVGSPLSLECTVEGTSNPNLYWYRQAAGRGLQLLFYSVGIGQISSEVPQNLSASRPQDRQFILSSKKLLLSDSGFYLCAWSPGLGTEAFFGQGTRLTVV.

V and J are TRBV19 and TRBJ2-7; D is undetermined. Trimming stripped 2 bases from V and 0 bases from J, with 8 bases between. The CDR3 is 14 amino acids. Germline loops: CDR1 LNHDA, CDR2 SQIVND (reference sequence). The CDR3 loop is CASSISGSSYEQYF. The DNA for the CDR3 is TGTGCCAGTAGTATATCAGGTTCCTCCTACGAGCAGTACTTC.

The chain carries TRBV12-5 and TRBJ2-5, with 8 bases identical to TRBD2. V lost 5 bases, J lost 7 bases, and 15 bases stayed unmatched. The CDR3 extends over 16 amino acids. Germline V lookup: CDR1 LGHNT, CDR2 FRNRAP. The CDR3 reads CASGPPGGALRTTQYF. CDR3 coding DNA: TGTGCTAGTGGTCCCCCCGGGGGGGCCCTCCGGACGACCCAGTACTTC.

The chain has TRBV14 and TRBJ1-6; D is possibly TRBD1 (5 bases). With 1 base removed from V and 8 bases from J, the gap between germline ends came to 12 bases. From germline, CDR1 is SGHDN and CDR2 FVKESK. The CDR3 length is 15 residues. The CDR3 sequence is CASSQGRVYDSPLHF. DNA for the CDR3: TGTGCCAGCAGCCAAGGCAGGGTTTATGATTCACCCCTCCACTTT.

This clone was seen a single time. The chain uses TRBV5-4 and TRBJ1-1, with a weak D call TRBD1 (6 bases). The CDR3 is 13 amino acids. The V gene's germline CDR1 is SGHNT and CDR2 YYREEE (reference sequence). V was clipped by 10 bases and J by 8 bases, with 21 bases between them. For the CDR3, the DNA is TGTGCCGGGGGGGCAGGGGATACCCGAGAAGCTTTCTTT. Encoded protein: CAGGAGDTREAFF.

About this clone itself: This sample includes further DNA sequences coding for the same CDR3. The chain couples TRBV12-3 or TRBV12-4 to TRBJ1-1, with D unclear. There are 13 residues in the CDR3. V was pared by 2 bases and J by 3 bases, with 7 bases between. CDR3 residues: CASSLLGDTEAFF. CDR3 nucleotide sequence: TGTGCCAGCAGTTTACTCGGGGACACTGAAGCTTTCTTT.

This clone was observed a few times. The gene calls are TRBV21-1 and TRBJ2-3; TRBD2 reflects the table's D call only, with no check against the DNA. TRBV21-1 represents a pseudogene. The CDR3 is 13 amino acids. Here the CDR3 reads CASPGRGSDTQYF. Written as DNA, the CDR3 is TGTGCCAGCCCCGGCCGGGGGTCAGATACGCAGTATTTT.

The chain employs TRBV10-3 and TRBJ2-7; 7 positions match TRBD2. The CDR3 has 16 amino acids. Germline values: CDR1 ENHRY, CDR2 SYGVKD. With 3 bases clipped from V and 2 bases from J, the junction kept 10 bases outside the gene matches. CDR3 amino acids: CAISEGTNSGTYEQYF. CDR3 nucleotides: TGTGCCATCAGTGAAGGAACTAACAGCGGGACCTACGAGCAGTACTTC.

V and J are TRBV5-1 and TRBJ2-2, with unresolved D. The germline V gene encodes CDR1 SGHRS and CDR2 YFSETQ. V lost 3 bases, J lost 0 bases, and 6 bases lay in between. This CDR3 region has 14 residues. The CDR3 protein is CASSSGPNTGELFF. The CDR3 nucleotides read TGCGCCAGCAGCTCAGGTCCGAACACCGGGGAGCTGTTTTTT.

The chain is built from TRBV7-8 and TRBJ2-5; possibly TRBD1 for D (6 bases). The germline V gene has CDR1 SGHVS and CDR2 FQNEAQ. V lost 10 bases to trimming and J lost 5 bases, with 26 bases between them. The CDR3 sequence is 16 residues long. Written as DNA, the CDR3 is TGTGCCACCCATCTTCAGGGGAGTTCCCCCAGGGAGACCCAGTACTTC. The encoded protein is CATHLQGSSPRETQYF.

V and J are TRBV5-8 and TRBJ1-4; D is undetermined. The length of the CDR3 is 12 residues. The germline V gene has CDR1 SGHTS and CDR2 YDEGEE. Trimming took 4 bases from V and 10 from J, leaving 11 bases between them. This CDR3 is CASSQTRAKLFF. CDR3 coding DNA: TGTGCCAGCAGCCAGACGAGGGCAAAACTGTTTTTT.

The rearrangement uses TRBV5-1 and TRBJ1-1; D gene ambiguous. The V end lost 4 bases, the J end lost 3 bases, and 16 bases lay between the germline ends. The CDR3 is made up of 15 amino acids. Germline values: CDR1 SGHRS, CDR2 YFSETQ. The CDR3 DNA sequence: TGCGCCAGCAGCCAAACCGGGTCCCCGGACACTGAAGCTTTCTTT. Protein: CASSQTGSPDTEAFF. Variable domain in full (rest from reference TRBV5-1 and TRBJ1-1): KAGVTQTPRYLIKTRGQQVTLSCSPISGHRSVSWYQQTPGQGLQFLFEYFSETQRNKGNFPGRFSGRQFSNSRSEMNVSTLELGDSALYLCASSQTGSPDTEAFFGQGTRLTVV.

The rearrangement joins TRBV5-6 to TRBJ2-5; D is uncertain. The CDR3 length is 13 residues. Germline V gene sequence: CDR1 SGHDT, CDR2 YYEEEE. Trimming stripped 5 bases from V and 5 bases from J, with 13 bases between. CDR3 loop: CASRPTEWETQYF. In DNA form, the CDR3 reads TGTGCCAGCAGGCCGACGGAATGGGAGACCCAGTACTTC.

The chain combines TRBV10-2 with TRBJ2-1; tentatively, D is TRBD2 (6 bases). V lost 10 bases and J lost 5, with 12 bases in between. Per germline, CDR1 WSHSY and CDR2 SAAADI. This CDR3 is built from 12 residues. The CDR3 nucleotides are TGCGCCACCTTCATAGCGGACAATGAGCAGTTCTTC. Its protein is CATFIADNEQFF.

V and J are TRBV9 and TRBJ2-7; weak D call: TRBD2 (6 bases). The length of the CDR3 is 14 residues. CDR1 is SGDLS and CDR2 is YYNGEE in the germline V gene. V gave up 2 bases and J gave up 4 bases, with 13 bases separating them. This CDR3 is CASSVGLAAYEQYF. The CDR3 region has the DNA TGTGCCAGCAGCGTCGGGTTAGCGGCGTACGAGCAGTACTTC.